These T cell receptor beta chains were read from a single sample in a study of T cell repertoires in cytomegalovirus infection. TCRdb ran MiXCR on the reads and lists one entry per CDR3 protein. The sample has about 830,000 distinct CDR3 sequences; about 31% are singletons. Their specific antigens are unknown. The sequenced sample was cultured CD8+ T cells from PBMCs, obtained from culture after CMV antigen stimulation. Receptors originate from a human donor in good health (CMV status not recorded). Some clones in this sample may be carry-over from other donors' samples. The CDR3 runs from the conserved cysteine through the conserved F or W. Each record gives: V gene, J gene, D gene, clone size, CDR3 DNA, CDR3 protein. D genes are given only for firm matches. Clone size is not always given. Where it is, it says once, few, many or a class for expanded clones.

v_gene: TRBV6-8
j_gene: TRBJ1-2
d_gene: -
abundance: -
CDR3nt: TGTGCCAGCAGTACCGGGACGGTGGCTACCTTC
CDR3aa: CASSTGTVATF

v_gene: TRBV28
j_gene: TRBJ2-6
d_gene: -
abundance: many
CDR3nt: TGTGCCAGCAGTATAACAGGGACTGGGGCCAACGTCCTGACTTTC
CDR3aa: CASSITGTGANVLTF

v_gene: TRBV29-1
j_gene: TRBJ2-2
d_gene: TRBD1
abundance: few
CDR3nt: TGCAGCGTGCCGGGACAGGGGGACACCGGGGAGCTGTTTTTT
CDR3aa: CSVPGQGDTGELFF

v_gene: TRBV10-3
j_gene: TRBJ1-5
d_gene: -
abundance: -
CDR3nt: TGTGCCATCAGTCCCCCCGGGGCTGGCCAGCCCCAGCATTTT
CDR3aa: CAISPPGAGQPQHF

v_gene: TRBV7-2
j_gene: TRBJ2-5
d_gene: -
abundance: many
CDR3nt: TGTGCCAGCAGCTTAAGATTCCCTGGACCGGGTTTCGAGACCCAGTACTTC
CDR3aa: CASSLRFPGPGFETQYF

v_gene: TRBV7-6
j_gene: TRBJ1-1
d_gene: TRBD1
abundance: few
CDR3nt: TGTGCCAGCAGCTTAGGAAAAGGGGGCGACACTGAAGCTTTCTTT
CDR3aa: CASSLGKGGDTEAFF

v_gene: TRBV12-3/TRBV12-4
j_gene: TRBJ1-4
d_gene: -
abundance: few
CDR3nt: TGTGCCAGCAGGGCCTCGGAAGGTGCAACTAATGAAAAACTGTTTTTT
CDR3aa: CASRASEGATNEKLFF

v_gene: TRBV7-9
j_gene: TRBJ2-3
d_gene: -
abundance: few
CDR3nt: TGTGCCGGAAGTGGCACTCCTAGCACAGATACGCAGTATTTT
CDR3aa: CAGSGTPSTDTQYF

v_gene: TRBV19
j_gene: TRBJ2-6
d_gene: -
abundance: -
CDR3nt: TGTGCCAGTAGTATGAAGTACAGGGACCTCCGCCCAACGACCTCTGGGGCCAACGTCCTGACTTTC
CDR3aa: CASSMKYRDLRPTTSGANVLTF

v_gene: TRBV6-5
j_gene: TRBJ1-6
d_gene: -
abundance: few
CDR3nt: TGTGCCAGCAGTTCCCCTTCTGACTACAGCAGTAATTCACCCCTCCACTTT
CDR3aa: CASSSPSDYSSNSPLHF

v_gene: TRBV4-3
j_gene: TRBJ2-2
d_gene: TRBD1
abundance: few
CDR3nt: TGCGCCAGCAGCCGAGGACAGGGGCTCAACACCGGGGAGCTGTTTTTT
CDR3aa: CASSRGQGLNTGELFF

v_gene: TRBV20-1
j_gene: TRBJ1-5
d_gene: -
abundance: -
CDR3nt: TGCAGTGCTAGTTGGGTTGGGGGGCCGTATAGCAATCAGCCCCAGCATTTT
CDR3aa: CSASWVGGPYSNQPQHF

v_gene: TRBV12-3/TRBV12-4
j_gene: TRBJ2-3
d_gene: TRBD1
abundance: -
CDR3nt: TGTGCCAGCGGGTGGGACAGTCGAGATGCAGATACGCAGTATTTT
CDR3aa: CASGWDSRDADTQYF

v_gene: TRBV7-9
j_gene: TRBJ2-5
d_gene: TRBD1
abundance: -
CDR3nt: TGTGCCAGCAGCTTAGTTTCCAGGGGGCTGGAGACCCAGTACTTC
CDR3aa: CASSLVSRGLETQYF

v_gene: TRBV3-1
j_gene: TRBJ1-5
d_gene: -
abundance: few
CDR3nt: TGTGCCAGCAGCCAAGATGGCAGGTCTAGCAATCAGCCCCAGCATTTT
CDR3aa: CASSQDGRSSNQPQHF

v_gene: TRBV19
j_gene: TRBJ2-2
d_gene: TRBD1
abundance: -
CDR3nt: TGTGCCAGTAGTTCTCCGGGACAGGGGGCTATCGGGGAGCTGTTTTTT
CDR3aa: CASSSPGQGAIGELFF

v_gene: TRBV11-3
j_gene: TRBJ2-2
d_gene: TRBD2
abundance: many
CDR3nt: TGTGCCAGCAGCCCTGGACTAGCGGGGCGCACCGGGGAGCTGTTTTTT
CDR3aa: CASSPGLAGRTGELFF

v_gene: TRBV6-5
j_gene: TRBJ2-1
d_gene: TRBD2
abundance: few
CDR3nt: TGTGCCAGCAGTTGGGAGGGACTAGCGAGTCGGGATGAGCAGTTCTTC
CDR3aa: CASSWEGLASRDEQFF

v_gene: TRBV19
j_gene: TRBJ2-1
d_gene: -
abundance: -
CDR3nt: TGTGCCAGTAGTATGGCAGAGGCTTGGAATGAGCAGTTCTTC
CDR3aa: CASSMAEAWNEQFF

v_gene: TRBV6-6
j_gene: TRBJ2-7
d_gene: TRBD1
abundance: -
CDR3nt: TGTGCCAGCAGTTATGAGGGGGCCGACGAGCAGTACTTC
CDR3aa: CASSYEGADEQYF

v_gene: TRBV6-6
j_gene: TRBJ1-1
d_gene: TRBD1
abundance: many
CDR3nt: TGTGCCAGCAGAGAACTCCAGGGGGCGAACACTGAAGCTTTCTTT
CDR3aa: CASRELQGANTEAFF

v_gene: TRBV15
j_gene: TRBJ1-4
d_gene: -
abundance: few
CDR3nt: TGTGCCACCAGCAGAGCAAAACAGCTTAATGAAAAACTGTTTTTT
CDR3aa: CATSRAKQLNEKLFF

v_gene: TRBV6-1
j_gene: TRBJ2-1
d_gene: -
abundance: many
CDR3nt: TGTGCCAGCAGTGTCCTCCTGGAGGGACTCTACAATGAGCAGTTCTTC
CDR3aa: CASSVLLEGLYNEQFF

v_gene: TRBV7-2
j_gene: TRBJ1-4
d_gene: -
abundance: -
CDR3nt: TGTGCCAGCAGCTCACGACTAGTGGCAGAAAAACTGTTTTTT
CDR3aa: CASSSRLVAEKLFF

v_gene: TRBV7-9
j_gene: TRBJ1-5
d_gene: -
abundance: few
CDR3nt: TGTGCCAGCAGCTTAAACGCGGTCAATCAGCCCCAGCATTTT
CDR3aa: CASSLNAVNQPQHF

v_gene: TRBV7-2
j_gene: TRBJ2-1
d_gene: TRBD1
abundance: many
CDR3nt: TGTGCCAGCAGCTCCCCCGGAGGACAGGGATTTTTTAATAATGAGCAGTTCTTC
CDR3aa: CASSSPGGQGFFNNEQFF

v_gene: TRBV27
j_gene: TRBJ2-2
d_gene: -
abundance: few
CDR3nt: TGTGCCAGCAGTGGACGCTGGAACACCGGGGAGCTGTTTTTT
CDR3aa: CASSGRWNTGELFF

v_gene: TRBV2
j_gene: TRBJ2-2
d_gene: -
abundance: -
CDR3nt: TGTGCCAGCAGTGTACAGCCCTCGTACACCGGGGAGCTGTTTTTT
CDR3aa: CASSVQPSYTGELFF

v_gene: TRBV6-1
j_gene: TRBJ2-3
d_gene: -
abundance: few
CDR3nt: TGTGCCAGCAGACCCAGTTACCCAGGGGGCACAGATACGCAGTATTTT
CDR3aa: CASRPSYPGGTDTQYF

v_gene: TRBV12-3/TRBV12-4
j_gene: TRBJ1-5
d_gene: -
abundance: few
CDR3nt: TGTGCCAGCCCATGGTCCAGGGGCAATCAGCCCCAGCATTTT
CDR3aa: CASPWSRGNQPQHF

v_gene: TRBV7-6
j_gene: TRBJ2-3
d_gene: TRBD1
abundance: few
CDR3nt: TGTGCCAGCAACGCCGGACAGGGGAGCACAGATACGCAGTATTTT
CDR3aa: CASNAGQGSTDTQYF

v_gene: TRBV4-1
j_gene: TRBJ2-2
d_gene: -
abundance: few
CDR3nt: TGCGCCAGCAGCCAGGATGAAGGGGACACCGGGGAGCTGTTTTTT
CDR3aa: CASSQDEGDTGELFF

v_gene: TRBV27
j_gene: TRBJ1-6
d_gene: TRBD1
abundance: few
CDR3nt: TGTGCCAGCAGTTTGGGACAGGGGTGGAATTCACCCCTCCACTTT
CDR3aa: CASSLGQGWNSPLHF

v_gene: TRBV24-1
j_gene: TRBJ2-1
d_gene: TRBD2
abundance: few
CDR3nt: TGTGCCACCGGGCGGGGGAGACACAATGAGCAGTTCTTC
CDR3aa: CATGRGRHNEQFF

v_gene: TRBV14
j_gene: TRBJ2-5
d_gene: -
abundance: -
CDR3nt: TGTGCCAGCAGCCAGGGGGACTCCTCCATACGGGAGACCCAGTACTTC
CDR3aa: CASSQGDSSIRETQYF

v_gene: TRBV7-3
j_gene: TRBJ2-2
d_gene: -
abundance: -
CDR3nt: TGTGCCAGCAGCTTACCGGGTTCCGGGGAGCTGTTTTTT
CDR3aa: CASSLPGSGELFF

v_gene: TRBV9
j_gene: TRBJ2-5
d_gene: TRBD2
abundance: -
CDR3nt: TGTGCCAGCAGCCCCCAACTAGCGGGGGACCAAGAGACCCAGTACTTC
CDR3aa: CASSPQLAGDQETQYF

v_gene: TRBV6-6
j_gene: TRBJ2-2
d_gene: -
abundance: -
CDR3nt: TGTGCCAGCATCTCGGCACTGACCGCCGGGGAGCTGTTTTTT
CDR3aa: CASISALTAGELFF

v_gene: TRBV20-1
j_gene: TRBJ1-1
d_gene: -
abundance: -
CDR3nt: TGCAGTGCTAGAGTGAGCATGAACACTGAAGCTTTCTTT
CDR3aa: CSARVSMNTEAFF

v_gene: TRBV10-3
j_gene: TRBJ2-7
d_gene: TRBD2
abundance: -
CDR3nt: TGTGCCATCGGGGAAGGGACTAGCGTCTCCTACGAGCAGTACTTC
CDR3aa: CAIGEGTSVSYEQYF

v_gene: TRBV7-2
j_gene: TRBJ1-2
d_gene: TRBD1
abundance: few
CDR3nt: TGTGCCAGCAGCTTACCGGGACAGGCAATCTATGGCTACACCTTC
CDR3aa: CASSLPGQAIYGYTF

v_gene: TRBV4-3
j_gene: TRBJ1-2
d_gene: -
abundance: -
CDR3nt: TGCGCCAGCAGCCAAGTTAAGGGACAAATTTATGGCTACACCTTC
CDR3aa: CASSQVKGQIYGYTF

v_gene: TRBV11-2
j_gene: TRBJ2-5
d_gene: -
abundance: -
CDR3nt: TGTGCCAGCAGCTTAGGGGCCTATCCCCAAGAGACCCAGTACTTC
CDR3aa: CASSLGAYPQETQYF

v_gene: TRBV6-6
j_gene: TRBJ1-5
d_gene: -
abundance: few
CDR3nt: TGTGCCATCACGGGGGCCGATCAGCCCCAGCATTTT
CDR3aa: CAITGADQPQHF

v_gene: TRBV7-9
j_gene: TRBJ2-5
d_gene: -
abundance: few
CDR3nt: TGTGCCAGCAGGCCCGCCCGGGGAGAGACCCAGTACTTC
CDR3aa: CASRPARGETQYF

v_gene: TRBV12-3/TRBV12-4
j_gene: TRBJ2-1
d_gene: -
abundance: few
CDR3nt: TGTGCCAGCAGTTTGTGGGGTCAGAGCTCCTACAATGAGCAGTTCTTC
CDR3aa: CASSLWGQSSYNEQFF

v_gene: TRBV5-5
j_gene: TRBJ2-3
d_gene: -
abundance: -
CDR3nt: TGTGCCAGCAGCTTCGGGACGGGGGCCATCACAGATACGCAGTATTTT
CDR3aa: CASSFGTGAITDTQYF

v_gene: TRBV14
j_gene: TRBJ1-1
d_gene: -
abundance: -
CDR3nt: TGTGCCAGCAGCCAAGATATAGGCCTCATAGCTGAAGCTTTCTTT
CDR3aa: CASSQDIGLIAEAFF

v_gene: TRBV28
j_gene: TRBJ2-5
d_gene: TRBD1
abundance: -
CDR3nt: TGTGCCAGCAGTTTGAGGGACAGGAGGACTCAAGAGACCCAGTACTTC
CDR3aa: CASSLRDRRTQETQYF